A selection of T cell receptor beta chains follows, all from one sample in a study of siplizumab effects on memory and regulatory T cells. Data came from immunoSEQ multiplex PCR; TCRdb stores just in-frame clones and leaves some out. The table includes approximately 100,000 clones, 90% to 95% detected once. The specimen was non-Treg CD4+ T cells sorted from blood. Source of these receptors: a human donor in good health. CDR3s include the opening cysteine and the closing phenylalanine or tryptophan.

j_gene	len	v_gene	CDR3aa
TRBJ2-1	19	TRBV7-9	CASSFRTGGRAASYNEQFF
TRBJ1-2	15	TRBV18	CASSLIPDRGYGYTF
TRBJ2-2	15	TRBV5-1	CASSFSGGAAGELFF
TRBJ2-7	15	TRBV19	CASTPDSVSTYEQYF
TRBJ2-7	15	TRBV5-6	CASSLVGGDTGEQYF
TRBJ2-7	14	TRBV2	CASRERQVAHEQYF
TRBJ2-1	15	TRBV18	CASSPPAGGYNEQFF
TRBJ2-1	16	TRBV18	CASSPRLGGVVDEQFF
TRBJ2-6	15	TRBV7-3	CASSLTSSGANVLTF
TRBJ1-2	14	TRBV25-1	CASSSTGVVYGYTF
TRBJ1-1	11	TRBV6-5	CASSWATEAFF
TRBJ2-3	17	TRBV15	CATSRDRSVLGTDTQYF
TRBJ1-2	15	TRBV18	CASSPLGDSVYGYTF
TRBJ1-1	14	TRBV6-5	CASSRLGSNTEAFF
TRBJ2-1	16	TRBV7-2	CASSLGTSGGYNEQFF
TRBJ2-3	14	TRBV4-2	CASSQDLVSDTQYF
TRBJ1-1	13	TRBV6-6	CASSDPMNTEAFF
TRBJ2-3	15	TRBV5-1	CASSPGTGPGDTQYF
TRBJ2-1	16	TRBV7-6	CASSSLGVPPYNEQFF
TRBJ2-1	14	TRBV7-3	CASSATSGVALQFF
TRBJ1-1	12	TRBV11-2	CASGQGGTEAFF
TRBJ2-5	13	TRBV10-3	CAISESGGETQYF
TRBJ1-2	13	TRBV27	CASRNRAVLGYTF
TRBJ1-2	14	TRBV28	CASRGPGYSSGYTF
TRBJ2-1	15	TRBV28	CASSPYGGSYNEQFF
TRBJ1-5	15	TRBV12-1	CASSFGDRGYQPQHF
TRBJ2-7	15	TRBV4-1	CASSQDPTEYYEQYF
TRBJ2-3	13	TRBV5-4	CASSPGQPDTQYF
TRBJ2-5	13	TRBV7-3	CASSFSSTETQYF
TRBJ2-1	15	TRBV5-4	CASSAGGTTINEQFF
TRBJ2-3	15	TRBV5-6	CASSFWTGVADTQYF
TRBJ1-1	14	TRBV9	CASTRGHTNTEAFF
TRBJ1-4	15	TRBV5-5	CASSRDSTFNEKLFF
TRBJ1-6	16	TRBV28	CASSPQTYSYNSPLHF
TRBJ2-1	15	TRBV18	CASSSGTGVYNEQFF
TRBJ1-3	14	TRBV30	CAWIPGQLRNTIYF
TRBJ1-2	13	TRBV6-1	CASTRQINYGYTF
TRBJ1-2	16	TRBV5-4	CASSSRTGFNLDGYTF
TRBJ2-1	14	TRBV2	CASSVLSGGHEQFF
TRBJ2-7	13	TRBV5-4	CASSLEVLGGQYF
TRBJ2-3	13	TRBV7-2	CASSSSPSDTQYF
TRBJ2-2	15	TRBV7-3	CASSPRTALAGELFF
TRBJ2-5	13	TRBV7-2	CASSLNRGETQYF
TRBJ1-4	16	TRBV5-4	CASSPGLFSTNEKLFF
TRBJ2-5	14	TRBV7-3	CASSPTSGGETQYF
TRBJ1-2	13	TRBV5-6	CASSLRDRESYTF
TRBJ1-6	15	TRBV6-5	CASSYEQGTNSPLHF
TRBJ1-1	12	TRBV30	CAWRGGQGGAFF
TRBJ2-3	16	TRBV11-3	CASSFTGELSTDTQYF
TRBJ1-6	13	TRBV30	CAWHRGPLWPLHF
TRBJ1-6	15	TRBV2	CASSVLVPYNSPLHF
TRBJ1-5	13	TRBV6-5	CASSYRGDQPQHF
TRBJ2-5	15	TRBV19	CASSDTSGGQETQYF
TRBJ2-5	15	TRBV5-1	CASTTSGGPGETQYF
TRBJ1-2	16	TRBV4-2	CASSQALRERPRGYTF
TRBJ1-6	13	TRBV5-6	CASSLESNSPLHF
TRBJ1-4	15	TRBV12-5	CASGLVRGHNEKLFF
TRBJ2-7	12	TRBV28	CAIKTRGDEQYF